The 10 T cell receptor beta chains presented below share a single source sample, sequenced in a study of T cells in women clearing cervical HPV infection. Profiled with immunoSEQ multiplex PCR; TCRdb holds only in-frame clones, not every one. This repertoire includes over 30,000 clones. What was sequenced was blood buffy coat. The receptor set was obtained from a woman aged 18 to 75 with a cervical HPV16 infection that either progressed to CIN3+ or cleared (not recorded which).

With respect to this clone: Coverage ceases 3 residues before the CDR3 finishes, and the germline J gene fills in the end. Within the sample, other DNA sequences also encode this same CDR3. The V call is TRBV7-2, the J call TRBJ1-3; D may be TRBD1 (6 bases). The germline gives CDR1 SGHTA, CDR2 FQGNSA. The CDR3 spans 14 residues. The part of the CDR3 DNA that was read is TGTGCCAGCAGCTCCAAACCTCAGGGGCTTTCC. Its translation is CASSSKPQGLS. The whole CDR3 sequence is CASSSKPQGLSIYF.

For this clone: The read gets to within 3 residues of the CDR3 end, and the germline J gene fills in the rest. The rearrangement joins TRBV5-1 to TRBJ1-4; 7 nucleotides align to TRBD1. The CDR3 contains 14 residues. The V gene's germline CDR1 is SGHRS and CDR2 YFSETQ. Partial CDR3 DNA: TGCGCCAGCAGCTTGGGACAGGGTCGATCACCA. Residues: CASSLGQGRSP. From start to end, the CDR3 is CASSLGQGRSPLFF. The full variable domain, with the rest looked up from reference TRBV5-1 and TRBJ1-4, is KAGVTQTPRYLIKTRGQQVTLSCSPISGHRSVSWYQQTPGQGLQFLFEYFSETQRNKGNFPGRFSGRQFSNSRSEMNVSTLELGDSALYLCASSLGQGRSPLFFGSGTQLSVL.

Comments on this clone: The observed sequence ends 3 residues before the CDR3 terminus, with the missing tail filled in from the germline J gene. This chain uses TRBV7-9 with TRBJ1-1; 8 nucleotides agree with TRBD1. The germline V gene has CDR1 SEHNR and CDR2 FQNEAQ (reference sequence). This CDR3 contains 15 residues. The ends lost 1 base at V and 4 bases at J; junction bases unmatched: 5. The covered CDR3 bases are TGTGCCAGCAGCTTAGGAGACAGGGGCGGCACTGAA. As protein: CASSLGDRGGTE. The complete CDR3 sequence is CASSLGDRGGTEAFF.

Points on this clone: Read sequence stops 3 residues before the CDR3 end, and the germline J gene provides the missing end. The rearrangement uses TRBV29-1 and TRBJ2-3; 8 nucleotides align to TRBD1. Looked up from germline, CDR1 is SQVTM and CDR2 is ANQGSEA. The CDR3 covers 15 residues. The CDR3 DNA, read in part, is TGCAGCGTTTCTAAAACAGGGGGGTACCAAGAGACG. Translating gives CSVSKTGGYQET. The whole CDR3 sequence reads CSVSKTGGYQETQYF.

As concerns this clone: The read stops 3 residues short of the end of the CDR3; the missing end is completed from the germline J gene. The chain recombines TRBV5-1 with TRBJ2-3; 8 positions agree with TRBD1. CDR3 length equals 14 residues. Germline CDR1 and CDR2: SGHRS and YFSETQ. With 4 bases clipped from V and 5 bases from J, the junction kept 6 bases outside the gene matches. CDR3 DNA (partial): TGCGCCAGCAGCGATTCGACAGGGGTAGATACG. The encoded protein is CASSDSTGVDT. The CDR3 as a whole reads CASSDSTGVDTQYF. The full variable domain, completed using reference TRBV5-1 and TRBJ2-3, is KAGVTQTPRYLIKTRGQQVTLSCSPISGHRSVSWYQQTPGQGLQFLFEYFSETQRNKGNFPGRFSGRQFSNSRSEMNVSTLELGDSALYLCASSDSTGVDTQYFGPGTRLTVL.

CDR3 loop: CASSSHLRDSLHF. The DNA read from the CDR3 is TGTGCCAGTAGTTCACACCTGAGAGATTCC. The rearrangement joins TRBV19 to TRBJ1-6, with unresolved D. The read terminates 3 residues before the CDR3 end, so the remaining end is supplied by the germline J gene. Looked up from germline, CDR1 is LNHDA and CDR2 is SQIVND (reference sequence). This CDR3 is 13 amino acids long.

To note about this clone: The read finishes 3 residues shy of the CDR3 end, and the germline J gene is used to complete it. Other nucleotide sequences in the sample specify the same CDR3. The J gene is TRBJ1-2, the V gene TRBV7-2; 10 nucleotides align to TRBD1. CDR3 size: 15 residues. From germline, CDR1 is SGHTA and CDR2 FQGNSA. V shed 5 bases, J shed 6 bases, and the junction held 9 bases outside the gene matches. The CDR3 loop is CASSTDPGTGDGYTF. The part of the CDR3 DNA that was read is TGTGCCAGCAGCACCGACCCGGGGACAGGGGATGGC.

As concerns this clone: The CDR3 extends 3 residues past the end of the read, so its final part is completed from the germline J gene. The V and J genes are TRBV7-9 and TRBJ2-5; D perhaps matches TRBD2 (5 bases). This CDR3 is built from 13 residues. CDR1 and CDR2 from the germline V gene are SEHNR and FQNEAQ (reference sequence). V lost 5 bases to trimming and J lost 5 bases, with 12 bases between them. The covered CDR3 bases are TGTGCCAGCAGCCGTAGGGAGCGGGAGACC. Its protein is CASSRRERET. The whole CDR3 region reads CASSRRERETQYF.

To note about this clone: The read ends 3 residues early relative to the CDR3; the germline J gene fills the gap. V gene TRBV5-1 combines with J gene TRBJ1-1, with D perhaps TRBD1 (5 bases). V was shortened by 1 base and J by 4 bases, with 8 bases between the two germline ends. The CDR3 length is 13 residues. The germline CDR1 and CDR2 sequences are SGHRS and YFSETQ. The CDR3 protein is CASSLFGGTEAFF. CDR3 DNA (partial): TGCGCCAGCAGCTTGTTCGGGGGCACTGAA.

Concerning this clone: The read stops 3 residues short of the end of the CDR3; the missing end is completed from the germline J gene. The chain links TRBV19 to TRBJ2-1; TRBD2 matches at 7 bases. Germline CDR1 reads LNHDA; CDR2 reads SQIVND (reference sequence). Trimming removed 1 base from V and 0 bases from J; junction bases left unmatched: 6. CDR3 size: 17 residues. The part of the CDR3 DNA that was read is TGTGCCAGTAGTATAGTCGGGGGGATTACCTCCTACAATGAG. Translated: CASSIVGGITSYNE. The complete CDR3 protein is CASSIVGGITSYNEQFF.